Listed below are T cell receptor beta chains from one sample, sequenced in a study of T-cell reconstitution after alpha-beta-depleted transplantation in children. TCRdb re-called the PCR reads with MiXCR, one entry per CDR3 protein. Among hundreds of thousands of distinct CDR3 sequences listed, about 15% were seen once. The sequenced sample was PBMCs from the stem cell graft donor, obtained from the stem cell graft. Source of these receptors: a human donor who donated a stem cell graft to a child with acute myeloid leukemia. Both conserved end residues are part of each CDR3. Each record gives: J gene, clone size, D gene, V gene, CDR3 DNA, CDR3 protein. A D gene is named only where the DNA matches it firmly. A clone size is listed for some rows: how often the clone was seen (once, few, many), or a class if it is expanded.

J: TRBJ2-3; size: many; D: TRBD1; V: TRBV29-1; DNA: TGCAGCGTTGACCGCGAATGGGACAGGGAAGATACGCAGTATTTT; CDR3: CSVDREWDREDTQYF
J: TRBJ2-7; size: few; D: TRBD2; V: TRBV5-1; DNA: TGCGCCAGCGCGGGGGATTCCTACGAGCAGTACTTC; CDR3: CASAGDSYEQYF
J: TRBJ2-1; size: few; D: TRBD2; V: TRBV13; DNA: TGTGCCAGCAGCAATCCGGGACTAGCGGGGGACAATGAGCAGTTCTTC; CDR3: CASSNPGLAGDNEQFF
J: TRBJ2-1; size: many; D: TRBD1; V: TRBV12-3/TRBV12-4; DNA: TGTGCCAGCAGGACAGGGGACGCAGATGAGCAGTTCTTC; CDR3: CASRTGDADEQFF
J: TRBJ1-1; size: few; D: -; V: TRBV7-9; DNA: TGTGCCAGCAGCGCCGGACCCTTT; CDR3: CASSAGPF
J: TRBJ2-7; size: few; D: TRBD2; V: TRBV20-1; DNA: TGCAGTGCCTCTGGGAGGGCGACCTACGAGCAGTACTTC; CDR3: CSASGRATYEQYF
J: TRBJ2-3; size: -; D: -; V: TRBV5-1; DNA: TGCGCCAGCAGCTTGGAAGGGACACTTCCAGTGGGAGATACGCAGTATTTT; CDR3: CASSLEGTLPVGDTQYF
J: TRBJ1-1; size: -; D: TRBD1; V: TRBV2; DNA: TGTGCCAGCTGTTCGGGCCCCGGGACAGGGGGATTGATCGCTGAAGCTTTCTTT; CDR3: CASCSGPGTGGLIAEAFF
J: TRBJ2-2; size: -; D: TRBD2; V: TRBV10-1; DNA: TGCGCCAGCAGTACTAGCGGGGGGGGCACCGGGGAGCTGTTTTTT; CDR3: CASSTSGGGTGELFF
J: TRBJ2-2; size: few; D: -; V: TRBV10-2; DNA: TGCGCCAGCAGTGAGTCCCCTGGCACCGGGGAGCTGTTTTTT; CDR3: CASSESPGTGELFF
J: TRBJ1-1; size: few; D: -; V: TRBV25-1; DNA: TGTGCCAGCAGTCCTACCGGAGGGGCAACTGAAGCTTTCTTT; CDR3: CASSPTGGATEAFF
J: TRBJ2-1; size: -; D: TRBD2; V: TRBV5-1; DNA: TGCGCCAGCTGGGCGGGAGGCGCCTCCTACAATGAGCAGTTCTTC; CDR3: CASWAGGASYNEQFF
J: TRBJ1-1; size: many; D: -; V: TRBV5-6; DNA: TGTGCCAGCAGCTTGAGGGTATGGGGGAACACTGAAGCTTTCTTT; CDR3: CASSLRVWGNTEAFF
J: TRBJ2-2; size: few; D: -; V: TRBV12-3/TRBV12-4; DNA: TGTGCCAGCAGTTTCTTAGGGGGAACCGGGGAGCTGTTTTTT; CDR3: CASSFLGGTGELFF
J: TRBJ2-1; size: -; D: TRBD2; V: TRBV20-1; DNA: TGCAGTGCTAGGGCCGGGACTAGCGGGGGGGGGAGCTCCTACAATGAGCAGTTCTTC; CDR3: CSARAGTSGGGSSYNEQFF
J: TRBJ2-6; size: -; D: -; V: TRBV30; DNA: TGTGCCTGGGGCGCATCTGGGGCCAACGTCCTGACTTTC; CDR3: CAWGASGANVLTF
J: TRBJ1-2; size: many; D: -; V: TRBV20-1; DNA: TGCAGTGCTAGAGGAAGGACCTCTAACTATGGCTACACCTTC; CDR3: CSARGRTSNYGYTF
J: TRBJ2-7; size: few; D: TRBD1; V: TRBV25-1; DNA: TGTGCCAGCAGTGCCACAGGGGTCTACGAGCAGTACTTC; CDR3: CASSATGVYEQYF
J: TRBJ2-7; size: -; D: -; V: TRBV14; DNA: TGTGCCAGCAGCAGGACAGCCGCAGCCTACGAGCAGTACTTC; CDR3: CASSRTAAAYEQYF
J: TRBJ2-1; size: -; D: -; V: TRBV6-1; DNA: TGTGCCAGCACGAGGGGACCTCAGTCTAACAATGAGCAGTTCTTC; CDR3: CASTRGPQSNNEQFF